There are a few counts of the clone carrying this TCR beta chain. This sample is part of a study of CD8+CD57+ T cells in acquired aplastic anemia. Study at large: Healthy donor CD4+ cell samples had a mean of around 9.9 million reads.

This CDR3 has 15 residues. Unmatched junction bases numbered 8, after V lost 2 bases and J lost 10 bases. Germline CDR1 reads SGHTS; CDR2 reads YDEGEE. Profiles of TCR beta VDJ and CDR3 were generated from a genomic DNA template. TCRdb redid the calling of the reads with MiXCR, one entry per CDR3 protein. Among roughly 150,000 distinct CDR3 sequences listed, around 45% were seen once. This receptor was identified in a human donor in good health. Source material: sorted CD4+, CD8+, or CD8+CD57+ T cells (not recorded which) from PBMCs. The gene calls are TRBV5-8 and TRBJ2-1; 11 bases are a match to TRBD2. The CDR3, as DNA: TGTGCCAGCAGCTTTAGTACTAGCGGGAGCCGCGAGCAGTTCTTC. Amino acids: CASSFSTSGSREQFF.